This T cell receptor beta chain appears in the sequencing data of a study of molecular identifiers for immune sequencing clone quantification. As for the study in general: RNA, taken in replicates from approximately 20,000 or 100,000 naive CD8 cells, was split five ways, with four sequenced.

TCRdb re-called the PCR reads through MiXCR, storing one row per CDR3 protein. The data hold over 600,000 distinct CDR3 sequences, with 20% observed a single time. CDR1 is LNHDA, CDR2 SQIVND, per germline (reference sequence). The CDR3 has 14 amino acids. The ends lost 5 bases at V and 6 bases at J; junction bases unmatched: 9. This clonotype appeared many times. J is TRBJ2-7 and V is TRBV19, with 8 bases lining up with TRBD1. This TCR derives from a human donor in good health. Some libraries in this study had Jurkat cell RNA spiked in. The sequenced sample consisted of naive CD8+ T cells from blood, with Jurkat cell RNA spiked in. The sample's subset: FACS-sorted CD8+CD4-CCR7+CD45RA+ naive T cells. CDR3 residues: CASSDGQGDVEQYF. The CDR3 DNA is TGTGCCAGTAGTGATGGACAGGGTGATGTCGAGCAGTACTTC.